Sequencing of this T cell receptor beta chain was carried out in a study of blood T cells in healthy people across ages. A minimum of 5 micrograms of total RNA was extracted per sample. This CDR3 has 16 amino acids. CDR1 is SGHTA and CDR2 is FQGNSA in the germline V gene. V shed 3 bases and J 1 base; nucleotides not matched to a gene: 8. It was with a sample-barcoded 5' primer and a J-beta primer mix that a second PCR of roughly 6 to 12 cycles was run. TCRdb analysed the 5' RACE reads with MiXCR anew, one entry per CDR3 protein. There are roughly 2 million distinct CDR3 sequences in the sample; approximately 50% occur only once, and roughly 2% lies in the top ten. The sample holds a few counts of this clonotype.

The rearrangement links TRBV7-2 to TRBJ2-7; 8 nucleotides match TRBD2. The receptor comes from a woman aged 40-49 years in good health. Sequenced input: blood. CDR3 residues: CASSLLMAGGSYEQYF. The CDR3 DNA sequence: TGTGCCAGCAGCTTGCTAATGGCGGGGGGATCCTACGAGCAGTACTTC.